This T cell receptor beta chain was profiled in a study of shared clonotypes between healthy human individuals (dated by TCRdb to the early 2020s). Describing the broader study: The cohort comprised a couple of women and three men aged 18 to 49 years. For each donor, three plates each were used for CD4 naive and CD4 memory, two plates were used for CD8 naive, and one plate was used for CD8 memory. To estimate repertoire size and how much clonotype sharing occurs between individuals, the study deeply sequenced the blood TCR repertoires of 4 to 6 healthy adults. Different laboratories and diverse techniques were used to prepare libraries and sequence TCR repertoires, to increase sequencing depth and limit assay-specific biases. Per donor, leukapheresis produced somewhere between about 0.94 and 8.9 billion PBMCs. The research as a whole found: Pairwise subsampling indicated that sequencing depth was expected to affect the degree of clonotype sharing among donors. The genetic and exposure-history diversity represented was limited by the small number of donors. Clonotypes shared by all four sorted-subset donors showed higher generation probabilities than non-shared clonotypes. Larger estimated clonotype richness was generally found for naive subsets than for memory subsets. Across a handful of donors, about 4.5% of naive CD4, approximately 3.6% of naive CD8, 2% to 2.5% of memory CD4, and roughly 0.4% of memory CD8 clonotypes were shared. Rarefaction of sorted-subset datasets indicated incomplete sequencing despite the large sequencing depth. Sampling was limited to blood, and TCR repertoires in tissue likely differ from TCR repertoires in blood.

Using the deep immunoSEQ assay, TCR CDR3 regions were amplified from genomic DNA by multiplex PCR. Extracted genomic DNA from each cell subset was distributed evenly across all wells of several immunoSEQ 96-well plates, and each plate was treated as a replicate. Each replicate PCR for sorted subsets received approximately 220 ng genomic DNA, equal to roughly 33,000 T cell genomes. The purified libraries were quantified using a Qubit 3.0 fluorometer, sized with a Bioanalyzer 2100, and then quantified again using the KAPA Library Quantification kit. Each immunoSEQ 96-well plate was sequenced on its own single-read 150-cycle Illumina NextSeq 550 flow cell. The paper's data handling went like this. Because the immunoSEQ output included only junctional sequences and no quality scores, the filtering could not be the same as the filtering used for full-length reads. To assign V/J genes and CDR3, sequences were annotated against IMGT germline references using PyIR, a Python wrapper for IgBLAST v1.9. Reads were removed for weak V/J assignments (E-value above 1e-6), missing CDR3, stop codons, out-of-frame junctions, or ambiguous translated residues. V3J clonotypes were defined by identical inferred V gene, J gene, and CDR3 amino acid sequence. To compute the percentage overlap between repertoires, the number of shared unique clonotypes was divided by the size of the smaller repertoire. Richness of each repertoire was evaluated using RTK rarefaction, the Chao1 estimator, and Recon v2.1 estimates of unobserved clonotypes. OLGA was used to compute generation probabilities for all TCRbeta clonotypes that the gDNA method yielded from a handful of donors. TCRdb took this table from immuneACCESS and kept in-frame rearrangements with V and J called. Such tables lack part of the clones; where checked against another copy, unresolved V genes explain under half of the gap, and the rest is unexplained. From that table come the V and J calls and clone size; the DNA was used to work out D and trimming. The sample yields around 700,000 clones; more than 70% were counted once. About 2% of the sample rests with the top ten.

As for this clone: Its target antigen remains unknown. Qualities for individual bases were not recorded, and no much larger clone is one base off.

Healthy HIV-negative adults with no recently reported acute infections or vaccinations were included as donors. Only Caucasian adults living in Nashville, Tennessee, USA were represented among the donors. CD4+ T cells were enriched by magnetic negative selection, after which naive cells were positively selected on CD45RA and the negative fraction was taken as the memory subset. Blood was collected by leukapheresis, and PBMCs were isolated by Ficoll-Histopaque density gradient centrifugation and then cryopreserved in liquid nitrogen vapor phase. Analytical flow cytometry was used to check the purity and quantity of every magnetically sorted T cell population. Genomic DNA was isolated from each sorted fraction and quantified by UV absorbance on a Nanodrop 2000c. Sequencing was carried out using memory CD4+ T cells sorted from blood. The sample's cell subset or site label is to be understood as: CD45RA-negative fraction. This receptor was obtained from a woman in her twenties or thirties in good health.

The DNA sequence follows: TGTGCCAGCAGCTGGAAAGGGGGTGGGAAAAACATTCAGTACTTC. This codes for CASSWKGGGKNIQYF. This sequence uses TRBV7-9 and TRBJ2-4; the best D guess is TRBD1, with 6 bases matching. Via the germline V gene (reference sequence), CDR1 is SEHNR and CDR2 FQNEAQ. V and J are truncated by 4 bases and 4 bases respectively, leaving an intervening sequence of 14 bases. The CDR3 starts with the cysteine, ends with the phenylalanine, and has 15 residues. The kept DNA is CDR3 alone, 45 bases in frame from the first base.